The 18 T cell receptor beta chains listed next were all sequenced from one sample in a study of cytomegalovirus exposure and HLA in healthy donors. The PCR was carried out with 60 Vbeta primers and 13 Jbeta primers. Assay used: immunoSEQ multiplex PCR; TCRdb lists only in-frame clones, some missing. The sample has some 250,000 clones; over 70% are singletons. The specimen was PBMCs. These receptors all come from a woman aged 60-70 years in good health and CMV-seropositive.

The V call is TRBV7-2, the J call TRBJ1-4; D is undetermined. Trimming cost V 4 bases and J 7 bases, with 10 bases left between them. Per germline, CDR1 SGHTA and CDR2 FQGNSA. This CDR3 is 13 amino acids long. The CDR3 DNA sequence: TGTGCCAGCAGCTCCTACTCGAGTGAAAAACTGTTTTTT. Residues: CASSSYSSEKLFF.

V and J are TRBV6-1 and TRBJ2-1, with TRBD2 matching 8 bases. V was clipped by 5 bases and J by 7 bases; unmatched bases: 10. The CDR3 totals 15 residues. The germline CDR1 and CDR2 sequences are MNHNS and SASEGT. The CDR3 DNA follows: TGTGCCAGCAGTACTCTGGCGGGAGGTCTGAATGAGCAGTTCTTC. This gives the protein CASSTLAGGLNEQFF.

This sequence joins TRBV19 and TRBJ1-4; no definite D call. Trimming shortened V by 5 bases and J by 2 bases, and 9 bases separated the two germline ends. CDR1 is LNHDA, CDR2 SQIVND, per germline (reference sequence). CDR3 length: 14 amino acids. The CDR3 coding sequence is TGTGCCAGTAGTCTCGCCGGGACTAATGAAAAACTGTTTTTT. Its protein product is CASSLAGTNEKLFF.

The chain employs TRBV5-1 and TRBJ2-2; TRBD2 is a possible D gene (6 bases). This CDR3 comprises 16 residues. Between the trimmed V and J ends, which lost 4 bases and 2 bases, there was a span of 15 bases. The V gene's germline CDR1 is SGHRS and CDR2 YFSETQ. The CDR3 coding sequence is TGCGCCAGCAGCCCCCGCCCCGGGACTAACACCGGGGAGCTGTTTTTT. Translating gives CASSPRPGTNTGELFF.

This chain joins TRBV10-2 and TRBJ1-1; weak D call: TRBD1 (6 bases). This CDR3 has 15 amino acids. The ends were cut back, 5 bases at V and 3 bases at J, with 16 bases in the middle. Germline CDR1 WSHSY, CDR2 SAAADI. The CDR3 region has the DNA TGCGCCAGCAGTCCTACCTACGGACAGTACACTGAAGCTTTCTTT. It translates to CASSPTYGQYTEAFF.

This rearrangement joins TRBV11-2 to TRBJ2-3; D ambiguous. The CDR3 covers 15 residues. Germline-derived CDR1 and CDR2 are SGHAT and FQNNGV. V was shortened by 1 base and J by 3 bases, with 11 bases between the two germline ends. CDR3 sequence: CASSLGFIVTDTQYF. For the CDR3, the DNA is TGTGCCAGCAGCTTAGGGTTTATAGTAACAGATACGCAGTATTTT.

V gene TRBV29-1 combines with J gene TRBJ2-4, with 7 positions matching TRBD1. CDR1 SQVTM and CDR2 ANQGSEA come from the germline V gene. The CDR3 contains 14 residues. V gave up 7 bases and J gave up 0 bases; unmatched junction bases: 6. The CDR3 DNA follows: TGCAGCGCTAAACAGGGGTTAGCCAAAAACATTCAGTACTTC. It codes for CSAKQGLAKNIQYF.

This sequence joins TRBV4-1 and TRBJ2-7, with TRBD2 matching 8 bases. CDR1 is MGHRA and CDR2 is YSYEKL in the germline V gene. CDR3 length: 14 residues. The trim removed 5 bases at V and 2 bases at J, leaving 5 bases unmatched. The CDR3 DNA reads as TGCGCCAGCAGCAAAGGACTAGCCACCTACGAGCAGTACTTC. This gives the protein CASSKGLATYEQYF.

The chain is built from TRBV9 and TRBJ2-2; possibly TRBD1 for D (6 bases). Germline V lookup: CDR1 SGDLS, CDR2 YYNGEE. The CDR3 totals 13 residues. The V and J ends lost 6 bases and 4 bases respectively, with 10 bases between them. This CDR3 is CASTYRATGELFF. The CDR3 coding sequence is TGTGCCAGCACGTACAGGGCCACCGGGGAGCTGTTTTTT.

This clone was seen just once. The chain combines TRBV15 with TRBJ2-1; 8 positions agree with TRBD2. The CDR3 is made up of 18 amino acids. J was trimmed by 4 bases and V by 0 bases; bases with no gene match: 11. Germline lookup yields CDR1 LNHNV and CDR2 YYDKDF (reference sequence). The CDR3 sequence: CATSREEIFTSGYNEQFF. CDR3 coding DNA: TGTGCCACCAGCAGAGAGGAGATATTTACTAGCGGATACAATGAGCAGTTCTTC.

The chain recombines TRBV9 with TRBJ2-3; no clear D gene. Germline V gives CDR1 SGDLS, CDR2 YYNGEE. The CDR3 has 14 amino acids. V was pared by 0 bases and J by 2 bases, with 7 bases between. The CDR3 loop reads CASSVEQLTDTQYF. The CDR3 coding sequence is TGTGCCAGCAGCGTAGAACAGCTCACAGATACGCAGTATTTT.

Here the CDR3 DNA reads TGTGCCAGCAGACCCGGACAGGGGGTTGGTCACGAGCAGTACTTC. Translated, it gives CASRPGQGVGHEQYF. J is TRBJ2-7 and V is TRBV27; 10 positions match TRBD1. Unmatched junction bases numbered 10, after V lost 6 bases and J lost 5 bases. The CDR3 sequence is 15 residues long. Per germline, CDR1 MNHEY and CDR2 SMNVEV (reference sequence).

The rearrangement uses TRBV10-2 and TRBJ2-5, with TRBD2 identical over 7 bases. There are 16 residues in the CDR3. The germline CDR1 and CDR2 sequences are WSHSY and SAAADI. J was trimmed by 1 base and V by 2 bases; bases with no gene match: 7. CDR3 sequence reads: CASSEHPGGFQETQYF. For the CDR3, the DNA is TGCGCCAGCAGTGAGCATCCGGGAGGCTTCCAAGAGACCCAGTACTTC.

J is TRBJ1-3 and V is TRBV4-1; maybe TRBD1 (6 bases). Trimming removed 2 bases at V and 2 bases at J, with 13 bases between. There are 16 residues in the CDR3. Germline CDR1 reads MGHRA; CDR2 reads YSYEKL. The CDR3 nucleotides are TGCGCCAGCAGCCAACTCCGGGGGGCGCCTGGAAACACCATATATTTT. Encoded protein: CASSQLRGAPGNTIYF.

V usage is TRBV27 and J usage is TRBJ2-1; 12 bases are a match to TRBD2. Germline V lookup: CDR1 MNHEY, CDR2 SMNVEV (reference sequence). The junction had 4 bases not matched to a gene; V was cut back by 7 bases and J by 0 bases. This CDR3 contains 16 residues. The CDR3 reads CASKLAGGPSYNEQFF. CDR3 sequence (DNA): TGTGCCAGCAAGCTAGCGGGAGGGCCCTCCTACAATGAGCAGTTCTTC.

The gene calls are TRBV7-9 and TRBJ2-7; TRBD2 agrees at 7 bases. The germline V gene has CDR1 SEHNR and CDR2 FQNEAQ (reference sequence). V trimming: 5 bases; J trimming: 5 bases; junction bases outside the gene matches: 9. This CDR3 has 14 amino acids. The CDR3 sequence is CASSPLASRDEQYF. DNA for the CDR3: TGTGCCAGCAGCCCACTAGCGTCGAGGGACGAGCAGTACTTC.

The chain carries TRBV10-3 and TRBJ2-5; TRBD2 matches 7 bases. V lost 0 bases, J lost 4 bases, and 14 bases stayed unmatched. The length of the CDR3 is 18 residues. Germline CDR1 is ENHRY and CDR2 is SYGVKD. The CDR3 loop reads CAISESTLGGRRVETQYF. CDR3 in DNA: TGTGCCATCAGTGAGTCGACTCTGGGCGGGAGAAGAGTAGAGACCCAGTACTTC.

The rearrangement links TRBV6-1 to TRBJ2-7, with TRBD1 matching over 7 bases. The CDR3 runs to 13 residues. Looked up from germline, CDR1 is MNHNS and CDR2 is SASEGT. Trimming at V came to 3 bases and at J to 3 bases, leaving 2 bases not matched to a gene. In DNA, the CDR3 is TGTGCCAGCAGTGATGGGACAGTCTACGAGCAGTACTTC. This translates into CASSDGTVYEQYF.